These 20 T cell receptor beta chains were sequenced from one sample in a study of T cell repertoires in cytomegalovirus infection. Using its own MiXCR run on the reads, TCRdb lists one record per CDR3 protein. The data show some 110,000 distinct CDR3 sequences, 10% seen once. Their cognate antigens are unknown. Sample: PBMCs, sequenced either directly or after in vitro stimulation (not recorded which). The source is a human donor in good health (CMV status not recorded). Some clones in this sample may be carry-over from other donors' samples.

The rearrangement links TRBV6-2 or TRBV6-3 to TRBJ2-1; the D gene is possibly TRBD2 (6 bases). The CDR3 length is 14 residues. Germline CDR1 reads MNHEY; CDR2 reads SVGEGT. Trimming shortened V by 7 bases and J by 7 bases, and 17 bases separated the two germline ends. The CDR3 sequence: CASMVAAISNEQFF. For the CDR3, the DNA is TGTGCCAGCATGGTAGCGGCAATAAGTAATGAGCAGTTCTTC.

This clonotype was seen at least ten times. This chain links TRBV7-6 with TRBJ2-3, with D possibly being TRBD1 (6 bases). The germline gives CDR1 SGHVS, CDR2 FNYEAQ. Trimming shortened V by 5 bases and J by 7 bases, and 19 bases separated the two germline ends. The CDR3 loop spans 15 amino acids. The CDR3 region is CASSRSGTSDYTQYF. The CDR3 DNA reads as TGTGCCAGCAGCCGATCGGGGACAAGTGATTATACGCAGTATTTT.

V usage is TRBV2 and J usage is TRBJ1-2; weak D call: TRBD1 (5 bases). The length of the CDR3 is 13 residues. V gave up 6 bases and J gave up 5 bases, with 13 bases separating them. Per germline, CDR1 SNHLY and CDR2 FYNNEI. Written as DNA, the CDR3 is TGTGCCAGCAGGGGCAGACAGCAATATGGCTACACCTTC. Encoded protein: CASRGRQQYGYTF.

There are many counts of this clonotype. The V gene is TRBV10-3, the J gene TRBJ2-7; D may match TRBD1 or TRBD2 (5 bases each). CDR1 is ENHRY and CDR2 is SYGVKD in the germline V gene. V lost 5 bases, J lost 0 bases, and 11 bases lay in between. This CDR3 has 14 residues. CDR3: CAISPGAASYEQYF. Here the CDR3 DNA reads TGTGCCATCAGTCCCGGGGCGGCCTCCTACGAGCAGTACTTC.

This clonotype was seen at least ten times. This chain joins TRBV10-2 and TRBJ2-7; D is undetermined. Trimming removed 2 bases at V and 5 bases at J, with 16 bases between. The CDR3 is 15 residues long. Germline V gives CDR1 WSHSY, CDR2 SAAADI. The CDR3 nucleotides are TGCGCCAGCAGTGAGACCTCCGACCCGAGGCACGAGCAGTACGTC. Amino acids: CASSETSDPRHEQYV.

This clonotype was picked up a small number of times. The chain recombines TRBV19 with TRBJ2-1; 11 bases line up with TRBD2. Trimming at V came to 7 bases and at J to 6 bases, leaving 8 bases not matched to a gene. Germline values: CDR1 LNHDA, CDR2 SQIVND (reference sequence). CDR3 length equals 15 residues. The CDR3 here is CASTLAGGPLNEQFF. The CDR3 DNA reads as TGTGCCAGTACCTTAGCGGGAGGGCCTCTCAATGAGCAGTTCTTC.

The genes are TRBV19 and TRBJ1-4; D is possibly TRBD1 (6 bases). Germline CDR1 LNHDA, CDR2 SQIVND (reference sequence). This CDR3 has 13 amino acids. Trimming left V 5 bases short and J 7 bases short, with 11 bases between. The CDR3 region is CASSPQGGEKLFF. CDR3 coding DNA: TGTGCCAGTAGTCCACAGGGAGGTGAAAAACTGTTTTTT.

Ten or more counts support this clonotype. The gene calls are TRBV7-9 and TRBJ1-6; the match to TRBD1 covers 9 bases. Trimming at V came to 4 bases and at J to 6 bases, leaving 4 bases not matched to a gene. The CDR3 length is 15 residues. Looked up from germline, CDR1 is SEHNR and CDR2 is FQNEAQ (reference sequence). CDR3 DNA: TGTGCCAGCAGCTACGGACAGGGGAGTAATTCACCCCTCCACTTT. Translating gives CASSYGQGSNSPLHF.

V gene TRBV4-3 combines with J gene TRBJ2-5, with a weak D call TRBD1 (7 bases). V dropped 0 bases and J dropped 4 bases, with 21 bases sitting between them. The germline V gene encodes CDR1 LGHNA and CDR2 YSLEER. This CDR3 region has 18 residues. CDR3 bases: TGCGCCAGCAGCCAAGAATTACTAGGAGGGGGCAGCGGAGAGACCCAGTACTTC. Protein product: CASSQELLGGGSGETQYF.

This clonotype was counted at least ten times. The chain combines TRBV7-2 with TRBJ2-2; TRBD1 aligns across 7 bases. After removal of 6 bases from V and 5 bases from J, the junction contained 9 bases not matched to a gene. The CDR3 spans 15 residues. Germline values: CDR1 SGHTA, CDR2 FQGNSA. For the CDR3, the DNA is TGTGCCAGCAGATTCCAGGGGGAAACGACCGGGGAGCTGTTTTTT. Translating it yields CASRFQGETTGELFF.

This clonotype was recorded at least ten times. The chain links TRBV7-8 to TRBJ2-4, with no clear D. CDR1 and CDR2 (germline): SGHVS, FQNEAQ. Trimming cost V 5 bases and J 5 bases, with 13 bases left between them. The CDR3 totals 14 residues. The CDR3 sequence is CASSRNARENIQYF. Written as DNA, the CDR3 is TGTGCCAGCAGCCGGAATGCTCGCGAAAACATTCAGTACTTC.

The rearrangement joins TRBV4-1 to TRBJ2-5, with 10 bases aligning to TRBD1. In germline, CDR1 is MGHRA, CDR2 YSYEKL. The CDR3 has 16 residues. J lost 5 bases, V lost 0 bases, and 6 bases had no gene match. The CDR3 loop is CASSQDRQGAEETQYF. The CDR3 coding sequence is TGCGCCAGCAGCCAAGATCGACAGGGGGCGGAGGAGACCCAGTACTTC.

This clonotype was observed a few times. The chain has TRBV12-3 or TRBV12-4 and TRBJ1-4; TRBD1 might be the D (6 bases). The length of the CDR3 is 16 residues. V lost 2 bases, J lost 14 bases, and 24 bases lay in between. In DNA, the CDR3 is TGTGCCAGCAGTTTATACCCCCTTGGACAGCCGACGGCTCTGTTTTTT. Its protein product is CASSLYPLGQPTALFF.

This clonotype showed up many times. The CDR3 bases are TGTGCCAGCAGCCCTAGCAGGGTAACTGAAGCTTTCTTT. It is translated as CASSPSRVTEAFF. The V call is TRBV7-2, the J call TRBJ1-1, with a tentative D call TRBD1 (5 bases). V was clipped by 5 bases and J by 5 bases, with 12 bases between them. This CDR3 has 13 residues. Per the germline V gene, CDR1 is SGHTA and CDR2 is FQGNSA. Full variable domain (outside the CDR3, taken from reference TRBV7-2 and TRBJ1-1): GAGVSQSPSNKVTEKGKDVELRCDPISGHTALYWYRQSLGQGLEFLIYFQGNSAPDKSGLPSDRFSAERTGGSVSTLTIQRTQQEDSAVYLCASSPSRVTEAFFGQGTRLTVV.

This clonotype has a count of ten or more. The chain links TRBV7-2 to TRBJ2-5, with D possibly being TRBD2 (5 bases). Germline lookup yields CDR1 SGHTA and CDR2 FQGNSA. V lost 4 bases and J 0 bases, leaving 9 bases between the germline ends. The CDR3 runs 14 residues. CDR3 bases: TGTGCCAGCAGCTCCACGGGATACCAAGAGACCCAGTACTTC. Amino acids: CASSSTGYQETQYF.

The CDR3 protein is CASMGVNTGELFF. The DNA of the CDR3 is TGTGCCAGCATGGGTGTAAACACCGGGGAGCTGTTTTTT. The rearrangement links TRBV9 to TRBJ2-2, with D unclear. Germline CDR1 SGDLS, CDR2 YYNGEE. This CDR3 has 13 residues. V lost 6 bases to trimming and J lost 2 bases, with 8 bases between them.

This clonotype has only a few counts. The chain joins TRBV7-3 to TRBJ2-6; D is unresolved. Trimming stripped 5 bases from V and 0 bases from J, with 11 bases between. This CDR3 comprises 16 residues. The V gene's germline CDR1 is SGHTA and CDR2 FQGTGA. The CDR3 loop reads CASSNYHDSGANVLTF. In nucleotides, the CDR3 is TGTGCCAGCAGCAACTACCACGACTCTGGGGCCAACGTCCTGACTTTC.

The rearrangement uses TRBV20-1 and TRBJ2-3, with 15 bases that match TRBD2. J gave up 4 bases and V 0 bases, and 11 bases lay outside the gene matches. This CDR3 contains 19 residues. The germline CDR1 and CDR2 sequences are DFQATT and SNEGSKA (reference sequence). The CDR3 bases are TGCAGTGCTAGAGATCACCCGGGACTAGCGGGAGGTGCCCCAGATACGCAGTATTTT. It encodes CSARDHPGLAGGAPDTQYF.

This chain connects TRBV10-3 to TRBJ2-1; 7 nucleotides match TRBD2. CDR3 length: 14 amino acids. CDR1 ENHRY and CDR2 SYGVKD come from the germline V gene. V gave up 8 bases and J gave up 4 bases; unmatched junction bases: 8. CDR3: CAIREASRYNEQFF. The CDR3 bases are TGTGCCATCCGGGAGGCTAGCAGGTACAATGAGCAGTTCTTC.

V usage is TRBV7-2 and J usage is TRBJ2-3; TRBD2 matches at 9 bases. This CDR3 spans 16 amino acids. The J segment lost 4 bases and the V segment lost 5 bases, leaving 10 bases of the junction unmatched. Germline V gives CDR1 SGHTA, CDR2 FQGNSA. This CDR3 is CASSPRIAGAADTQYF. The CDR3 DNA is TGTGCCAGCAGCCCAAGAATAGCGGGAGCAGCAGATACGCAGTATTTT. Looking up the rest from reference TRBV7-2 and TRBJ2-3 gives the full variable domain: GAGVSQSPSNKVTEKGKDVELRCDPISGHTALYWYRQSLGQGLEFLIYFQGNSAPDKSGLPSDRFSAERTGGSVSTLTIQRTQQEDSAVYLCASSPRIAGAADTQYFGPGTRLTVL.